This T cell receptor (beta chain) was obtained from a study of blood T cells in healthy people across ages. Whole-study results and caveats: Expanded clonotype changes were possibly confounded by unknown donor CMV status. Conclusively comparing naive with antigen-experienced cells was impossible with unsorted PBMCs.

This clonotype was seen a handful of times. Its cognate antigen is unknown. With V trimmed by 2 bases and J by 6 bases, 14 bases remained unmatched. Germline CDR1 is SGHTA and CDR2 is FQGNSA. The CDR3 contains 18 residues. Using a J-beta primer mix together with a sample-barcoded 5' primer, a second PCR was run for roughly 6 to 11 cycles. TCRdb re-called the 5' RACE reads with MiXCR, one entry per CDR3 protein. The sample records about 1.1 million distinct CDR3 sequences, roughly two fifths being singletons. Donors gave approximately 9.9 milliliters of peripheral blood apiece. Each sample gave at least 7 million isolated PBMCs.

The V call is TRBV7-2, the J call TRBJ2-3, with 10 bases that match TRBD2. This sequence originates from a man younger than 30 in good health. Sequencing was carried out using blood. The CDR3 DNA follows: TGTGCCAGCAGCTTAAACGGACTAGCGGCGGGAGAGTTGGATACGCAGTATTTT. Protein sequence: CASSLNGLAAGELDTQYF. The full variable domain, rest sourced from reference TRBV7-2 and TRBJ2-3, is GAGVSQSPSNKVTEKGKDVELRCDPISGHTALYWYRQSLGQGLEFLIYFQGNSAPDKSGLPSDRFSAERTGGSVSTLTIQRTQQEDSAVYLCASSLNGLAAGELDTQYFGPGTRLTVL.